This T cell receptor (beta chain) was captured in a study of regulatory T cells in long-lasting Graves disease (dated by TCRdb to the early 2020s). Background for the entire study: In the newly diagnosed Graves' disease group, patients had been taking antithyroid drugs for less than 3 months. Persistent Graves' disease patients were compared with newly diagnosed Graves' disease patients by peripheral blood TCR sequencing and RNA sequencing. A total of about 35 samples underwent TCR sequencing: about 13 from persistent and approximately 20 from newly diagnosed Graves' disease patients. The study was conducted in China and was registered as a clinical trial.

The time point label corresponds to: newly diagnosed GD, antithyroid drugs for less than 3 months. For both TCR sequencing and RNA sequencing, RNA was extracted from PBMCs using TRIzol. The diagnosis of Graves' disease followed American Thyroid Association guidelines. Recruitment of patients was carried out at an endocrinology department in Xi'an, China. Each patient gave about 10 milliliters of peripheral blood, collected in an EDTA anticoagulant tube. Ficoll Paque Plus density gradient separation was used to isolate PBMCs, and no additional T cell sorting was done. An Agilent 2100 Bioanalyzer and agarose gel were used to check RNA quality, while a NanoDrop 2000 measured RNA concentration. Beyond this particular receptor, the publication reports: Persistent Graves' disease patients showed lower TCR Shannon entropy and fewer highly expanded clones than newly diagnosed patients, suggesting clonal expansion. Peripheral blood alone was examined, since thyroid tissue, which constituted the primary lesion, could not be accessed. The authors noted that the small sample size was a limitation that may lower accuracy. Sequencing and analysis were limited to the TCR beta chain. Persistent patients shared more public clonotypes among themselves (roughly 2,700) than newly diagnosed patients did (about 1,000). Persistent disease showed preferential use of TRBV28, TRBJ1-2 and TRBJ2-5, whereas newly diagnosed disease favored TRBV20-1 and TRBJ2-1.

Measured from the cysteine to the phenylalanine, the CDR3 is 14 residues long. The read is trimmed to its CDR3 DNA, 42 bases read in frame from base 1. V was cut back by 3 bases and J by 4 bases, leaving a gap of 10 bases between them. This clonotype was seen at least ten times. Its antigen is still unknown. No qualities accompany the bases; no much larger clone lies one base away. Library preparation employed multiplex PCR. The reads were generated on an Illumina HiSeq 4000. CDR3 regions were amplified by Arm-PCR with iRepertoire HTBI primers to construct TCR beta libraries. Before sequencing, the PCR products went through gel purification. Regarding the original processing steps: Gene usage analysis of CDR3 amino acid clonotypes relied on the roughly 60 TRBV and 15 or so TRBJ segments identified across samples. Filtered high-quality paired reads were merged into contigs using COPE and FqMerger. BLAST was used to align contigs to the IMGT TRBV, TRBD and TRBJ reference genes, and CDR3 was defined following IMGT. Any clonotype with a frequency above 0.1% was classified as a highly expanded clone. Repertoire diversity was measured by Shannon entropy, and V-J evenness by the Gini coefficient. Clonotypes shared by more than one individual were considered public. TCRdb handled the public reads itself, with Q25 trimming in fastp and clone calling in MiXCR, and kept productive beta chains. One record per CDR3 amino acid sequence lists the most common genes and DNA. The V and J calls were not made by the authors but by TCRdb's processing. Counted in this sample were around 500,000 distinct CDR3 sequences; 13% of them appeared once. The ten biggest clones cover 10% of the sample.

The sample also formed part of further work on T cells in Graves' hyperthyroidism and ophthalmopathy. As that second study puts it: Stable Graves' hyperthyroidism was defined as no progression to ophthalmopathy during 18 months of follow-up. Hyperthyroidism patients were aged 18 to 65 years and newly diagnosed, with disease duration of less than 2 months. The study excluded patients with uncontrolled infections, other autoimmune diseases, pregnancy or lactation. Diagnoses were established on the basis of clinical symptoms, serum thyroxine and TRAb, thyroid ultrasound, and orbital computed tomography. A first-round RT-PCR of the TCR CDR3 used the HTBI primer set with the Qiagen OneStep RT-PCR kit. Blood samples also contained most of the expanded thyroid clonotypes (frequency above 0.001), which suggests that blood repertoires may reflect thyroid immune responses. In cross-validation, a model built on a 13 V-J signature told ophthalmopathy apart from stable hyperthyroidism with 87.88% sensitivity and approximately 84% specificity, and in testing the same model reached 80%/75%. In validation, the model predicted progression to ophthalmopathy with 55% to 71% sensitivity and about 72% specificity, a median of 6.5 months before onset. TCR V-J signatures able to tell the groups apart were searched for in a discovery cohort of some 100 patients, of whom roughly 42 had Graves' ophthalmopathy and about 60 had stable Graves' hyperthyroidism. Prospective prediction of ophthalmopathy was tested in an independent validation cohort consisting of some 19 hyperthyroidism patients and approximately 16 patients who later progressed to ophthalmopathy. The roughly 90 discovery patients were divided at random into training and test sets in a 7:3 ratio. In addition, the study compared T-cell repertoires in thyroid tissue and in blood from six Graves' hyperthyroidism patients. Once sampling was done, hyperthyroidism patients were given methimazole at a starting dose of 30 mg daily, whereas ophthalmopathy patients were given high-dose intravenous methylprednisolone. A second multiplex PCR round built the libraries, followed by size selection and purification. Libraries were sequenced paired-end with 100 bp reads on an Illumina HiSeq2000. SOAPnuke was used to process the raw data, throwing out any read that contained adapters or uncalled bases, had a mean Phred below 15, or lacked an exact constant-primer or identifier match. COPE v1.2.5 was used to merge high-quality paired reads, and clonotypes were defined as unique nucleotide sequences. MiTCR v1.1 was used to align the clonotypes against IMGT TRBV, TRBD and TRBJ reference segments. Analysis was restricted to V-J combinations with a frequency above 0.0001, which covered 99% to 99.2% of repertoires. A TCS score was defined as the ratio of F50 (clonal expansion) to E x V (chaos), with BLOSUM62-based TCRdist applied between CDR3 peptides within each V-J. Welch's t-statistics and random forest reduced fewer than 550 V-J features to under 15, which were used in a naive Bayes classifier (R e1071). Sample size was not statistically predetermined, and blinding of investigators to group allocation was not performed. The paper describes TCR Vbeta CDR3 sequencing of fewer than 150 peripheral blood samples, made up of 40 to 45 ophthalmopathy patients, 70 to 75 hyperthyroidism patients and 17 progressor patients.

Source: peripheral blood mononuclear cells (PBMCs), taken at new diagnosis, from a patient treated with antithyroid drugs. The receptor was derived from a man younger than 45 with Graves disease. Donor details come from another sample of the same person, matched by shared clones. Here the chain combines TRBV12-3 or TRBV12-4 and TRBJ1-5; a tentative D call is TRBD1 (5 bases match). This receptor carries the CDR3 CASSFEGPNQPQHF. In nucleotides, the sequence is TGTGCCAGCAGTTTTGAGGGGCCGAATCAGCCCCAGCATTTT.